This passage covers 20 T cell receptor beta chains from one sample sequenced in a study of blood T cell repertoires in COVID-19. Libraries were prepared by immunoSEQ multiplex PCR; TCRdb keeps only in-frame clonotypes and omits some of them. The sample comprises a few hundred thousand clones, 90% of which are singletons, and roughly 6% rests with the top ten. Sequencing used peripheral blood. The receptors here all came from a woman aged 45-60 years with COVID-19, enrolled during active disease.

The chain links TRBV6-1 to TRBJ1-5; D is uncertain. Germline CDR1 and CDR2: MNHNS and SASEGT. Trimming stripped 2 bases from V and 2 bases from J, with 13 bases between. CDR3 length: 16 residues. The CDR3 loop reads CASSENHFGGNQPQHF. The CDR3 nucleotides are TGTGCCAGCAGTGAAAACCATTTTGGAGGCAATCAGCCCCAGCATTTT.

The genes are TRBV19 and TRBJ1-2; TRBD1 is a possible D gene (6 bases). The CDR3 spans 15 residues. Trimming stripped 3 bases from V and 7 bases from J, with 18 bases between. Germline CDR1 is LNHDA and CDR2 is SQIVND (reference sequence). The CDR3 protein is CASSMRPGTIGGYTF. CDR3 nucleotides: TGTGCCAGTAGTATGAGACCCGGGACAATTGGTGGCTACACCTTC.

CDR3 protein: CASKTGAISGNTIYF. The CDR3 DNA is TGTGCCAGCAAGACAGGGGCTATCTCTGGAAACACCATATATTTT. This chain links TRBV2 with TRBJ1-3; 8 bases are a match to TRBD1. CDR1 SNHLY and CDR2 FYNNEI come from the germline V gene. The V segment lost 7 bases and the J segment 0 bases; nucleotides outside the gene matches: 5. The CDR3 is 15 residues long.

The chain links TRBV19 to TRBJ2-1, with a tentative D call TRBD1 (6 bases). Germline V CDR1 and CDR2: LNHDA, SQIVND (reference sequence). The CDR3 is 16 residues long. The V end was cut by 4 bases, the J end by 6 bases, with 19 bases between. CDR3 protein: CASSTQRQARGNEQFF. The CDR3 coding sequence is TGTGCCAGTAGTACCCAGAGACAGGCTCGGGGCAATGAGCAGTTCTTC.

This clone is a singleton in its sample. The genes are TRBV14 and TRBJ2-3; D is perhaps TRBD2 (5 bases). The CDR3 consists of 13 residues. The V gene lost 3 bases and the J gene lost 4 bases, with 8 bases spanning the gap. Germline V CDR1 and CDR2: SGHDN, FVKESK. Here the CDR3 reads CASSQRRPDTQYF. The DNA of the CDR3 is TGTGCCAGCAGCCAGAGGAGGCCAGATACGCAGTATTTT. The variable domain in full, completed from reference TRBV14 and TRBJ2-3, reads EAGVTQFPSHSVIEKGQTVTLRCDPISGHDNLYWYRRVMGKEIKFLLHFVKESKQDESGMPNNRFLAERTGGTYSTLKVQPAELEDSGVYFCASSQRRPDTQYFGPGTRLTVL.

This clone has only one observation. The chain carries TRBV4-2 and TRBJ2-7; tentative D call: TRBD1 (6 bases). The V gene lost 0 bases and the J gene lost 2 bases, with 8 bases spanning the gap. The CDR3 totals 14 residues. Germline assignment: CDR1 LGHNA and CDR2 YNFKEQ. The chain's CDR3 is CASSQEKGAYEQYF. The CDR3 DNA reads TGTGCCAGCAGCCAAGAGAAGGGGGCCTACGAGCAGTACTTC.

This rearrangement joins TRBV6-4 to TRBJ2-3; 13 bases map to TRBD2. V lost 0 bases and J lost 0; bases outside the gene matches: 3. CDR3 length: 18 residues. The germline V gene has CDR1 MRHNA and CDR2 SNTAGT. The CDR3 nucleotides are TGTGCCAGCAGTGACTCCGGACTAGCGGGAGTCAGCACAGATACGCAGTATTTT. Its translation is CASSDSGLAGVSTDTQYF.

The chain is built from TRBV27 and TRBJ2-7, with a weak D call TRBD2 (6 bases). The CDR3 spans 15 residues. The V and J ends lost 4 bases and 0 bases respectively, with 13 bases between them. CDR1 and CDR2 from the germline V gene are MNHEY and SMNVEV (reference sequence). The CDR3 here is CASSSPAAGSYEQYF. In nucleotides, the CDR3 is TGTGCCAGCAGTTCCCCAGCAGCGGGCTCCTACGAGCAGTACTTC.

V is TRBV7-2 and J is TRBJ2-3; TRBD2 aligns across 13 bases. V was clipped by 5 bases and J by 6 bases; unmatched bases: 11. Per the germline V gene, CDR1 is SGHTA and CDR2 is FQGNSA. There are 17 residues in the CDR3. The CDR3 nucleotides are TGTGCCAGCAGCCCGCCGGGACTAGCGGGACCAACGGATACGCAGTATTTT. Its protein product is CASSPPGLAGPTDTQYF.

The J gene is TRBJ2-7, the V gene TRBV7-2; D perhaps matches TRBD2 (6 bases). The V gene's germline CDR1 is SGHTA and CDR2 FQGNSA. V shed 1 base and J shed 3 bases, with 16 bases lying between them. The CDR3 totals 16 residues. CDR3 DNA sequence: TGTGCCAGCAGCTTAGGGTCCGCGGGAAGCGTCTACGAGCAGTACTTC. It specifies CASSLGSAGSVYEQYF.

The chain uses TRBV5-1 and TRBJ2-5, with TRBD1 matching 7 bases. The CDR3 runs to 15 residues. Per germline, CDR1 SGHRS and CDR2 YFSETQ. Trimming cost V 4 bases and J 1 base; bases outside gene matches: 7. The chain's CDR3 is CASSETGRIQETQYF. The CDR3 DNA sequence: TGCGCCAGCAGCGAGACAGGGCGGATCCAAGAGACCCAGTACTTC.

CDR3 amino acids: CASSFGQGNQPQHF. CDR3 sequence (DNA): TGTGCCAGCAGCTTCGGGCAGGGGAATCAGCCCCAGCATTTT. V usage is TRBV7-9 and J usage is TRBJ1-5, with a possible D match to TRBD1 (6 bases). With 3 bases removed from V and 4 bases from J, the gap between germline ends came to 10 bases. Per germline, CDR1 SEHNR and CDR2 FQNEAQ (reference sequence). This CDR3 spans 14 amino acids.

The V and J genes are TRBV11-2 and TRBJ2-4; 12 bases match TRBD1. V lost 5 bases, J lost 6 bases, and 5 bases stayed unmatched. Germline V gene lookup returns CDR1 SGHAT and CDR2 FQNNGV. CDR3 length equals 15 residues. The DNA for the CDR3 is TGTGCCAGCAGCCGGGACAGGGGGCACGTAAACATTCAGTACTTC. The encoded protein is CASSRDRGHVNIQYF.

Notes on this clone: Relative to the germline gene, one junction end is altered; a read error may explain this. The chain links TRBV29-1 to TRBJ2-2; possibly TRBD1 for D (6 bases). Germline-derived CDR1 and CDR2 are SQVTM and ANQGSEA. This CDR3 spans 14 amino acids. CDR3 in DNA: TGCAGCTGTAGGGGGTCATCGAACGCCGGGGAGCTGTTTTTT. This sequence encodes CSCRGSSNAGELFF.

The sample holds one count of this clone. The chain is built from TRBV27 and TRBJ2-4, with D tentatively TRBD2 (6 bases). V lost 4 bases and J lost 2, with 15 bases in between. Germline V lookup: CDR1 MNHEY, CDR2 SMNVEV (reference sequence). CDR3 size: 16 residues. The CDR3 bases are TGTGCCAGCAGTTGGGGTGGCGGGATGACCAAAAACATTCAGTACTTC. Protein product: CASSWGGGMTKNIQYF.

The CDR3 DNA follows: TGTGCCAGCAGCCCTTTAGCGGGAGGGGCCTACAATGAGCAGTTCTTC. Amino acids: CASSPLAGGAYNEQFF. The chain joins TRBV5-4 to TRBJ2-1, with TRBD2 matching over 11 bases. Germline V gene lookup returns CDR1 SGHNT and CDR2 YYREEE (reference sequence). The CDR3 is 16 amino acids. Unmatched junction bases numbered 5, after V lost 4 bases and J lost 2 bases.

This clone was detected only once. V usage is TRBV18 and J usage is TRBJ2-2, with TRBD1 matching 8 bases. This CDR3 has 16 residues. Germline CDR1 reads KGHSH; CDR2 reads LQKENI. J gave up 3 bases and V 2 bases, and 5 bases lay outside the gene matches. CDR3 coding DNA: TGTGCCAGCTCACCATTCGGACAGGGAGACACCGGGGAGCTGTTTTTT. Translating gives CASSPFGQGDTGELFF.

This chain uses TRBV12-5 with TRBJ2-3; 9 bases match TRBD1. Germline lookup yields CDR1 LGHNT and CDR2 FRNRAP. The CDR3 runs to 19 residues. V lost 2 bases, J lost 0 bases, and 12 bases stayed unmatched. CDR3 sequence (DNA): TGTGCTAGTGGTTTGCCTCGACAGGGGGGGACCCCTAGCACAGATACGCAGTATTTT. This gives the protein CASGLPRQGGTPSTDTQYF.

This sequence joins TRBV7-2 and TRBJ2-3; 11 bases line up with TRBD2. The CDR3 has 15 amino acids. Per germline, CDR1 SGHTA and CDR2 FQGNSA. V lost 3 bases, J lost 4 bases, and 3 bases stayed unmatched. The CDR3 loop is CASSFSGRGADTQYF. CDR3 in DNA: TGTGCCAGCAGCTTTAGCGGGAGGGGCGCAGATACGCAGTATTTT.

The J gene is TRBJ2-7, the V gene TRBV27, with TRBD1 identical over 8 bases. CDR1 is MNHEY, CDR2 SMNVEV, per germline (reference sequence). The CDR3 sequence is 15 residues long. Trimming removed 8 bases from V and 3 bases from J; junction bases left unmatched: 12. CDR3 sequence: CASCQDRDSCYEQYF. In DNA, the CDR3 is TGTGCCAGCTGTCAGGACAGGGACTCTTGCTACGAGCAGTACTTC.